This T cell receptor beta chain was sequenced in a study of T cells in Graves' hyperthyroidism and ophthalmopathy (dated by TCRdb to about 2019). Turning to the overall study: Peripheral blood was collected at initial diagnosis, before any treatment. Following sampling, methimazole starting at 30 mg daily was given to hyperthyroidism patients, and high-dose intravenous methylprednisolone was given to ophthalmopathy patients. Prospective prediction of ophthalmopathy was tested in an independent validation cohort consisting of 18 to 20 hyperthyroidism patients and approximately 16 patients who later progressed to ophthalmopathy. To identify distinguishing TCR V-J signatures, a discovery cohort of about 100 patients was used, comprising 40 to 45 with Graves' ophthalmopathy and around 60 with stable Graves' hyperthyroidism. In addition, the study compared T-cell repertoires in thyroid tissue and in blood from six Graves' hyperthyroidism patients. The 100 discovery patients were divided at random into training and test sets in a 7:3 ratio. TCR Vbeta CDR3 sequencing of 120 to 150 peripheral blood samples (under 45 ophthalmopathy, about 80 hyperthyroidism and approximately 17 progressor patients) is reported in the paper.

This clonotype was detected ten times or more. Which antigen it targets is not known. No much larger clone exists at a distance of one base, and base qualities are not known. In the ophthalmopathy patients, disease was moderately to severely active, with a Clinical Activity Score of 3 or more, a NOSPECS grade of 4 or more, and a duration of less than 3 months. Patients with uncontrolled infections, other autoimmune diseases, pregnancy or lactation were excluded. Diagnoses were established on the basis of clinical symptoms, serum thyroxine and TRAb, thyroid ultrasound, and orbital computed tomography. PBMCs were isolated from 8 to 10 ml of fresh peripheral blood by Ficoll-Paque density gradient centrifugation. Trizol reagent was used to extract total RNA, and RNA quality was then checked on an Agilent 2100 Bioanalyzer. TCR beta CDR3 regions were amplified from RNA transcripts. A first-round RT-PCR of the TCR CDR3 used the HTBI primer set with the Qiagen OneStep RT-PCR kit. The libraries were constructed in a second round of multiplex PCR and then size-selected and purified. Paired-end sequencing of the libraries was performed with 100 bp reads on an Illumina HiSeq2000. The authors processed their data as follows. Raw data were processed with SOAPnuke, discarding reads with adapters, uncalled bases, mean Phred below 15, or no exact constant-primer or identifier match. High-quality paired reads were merged with COPE v1.2.5, and unique nucleotide sequences were defined as clonotypes. MiTCR v1.1 was used to align the clonotypes against IMGT TRBV, TRBD and TRBJ reference segments. The analysis was restricted to V-J combinations with a frequency above 0.0001, which together covered roughly 99% of the repertoires. The TCS score was defined as F50 (clonal expansion) divided by E x V (chaos), with BLOSUM62-based TCRdist calculated between CDR3 peptides within each V-J. Welch's t-statistics and random forest reduced several hundred V-J features to under 15, which were used in a naive Bayes classifier (R e1071). TCRdb's own reprocessing of the public reads used fastp at Q25 and MiXCR and kept productive beta chains. Identical CDR3 protein sequences are pooled into one entry, listed with their most common genes and DNA. The V and J calls follow TCRdb's processing rather than the paper's. This sample comprises 450,000 to 550,000 distinct CDR3 sequences, less than 25% of them detected only once. Approximately 10% of the sample belongs to the ten largest clones.

What the study reported, not specific to this receptor: Sample size was not statistically predetermined, and blinding of investigators to group allocation was not performed. A model built on a 13 V-J signature distinguished ophthalmopathy from stable hyperthyroidism, reaching 85% to 90% sensitivity and under 84% specificity in cross-validation and 80%/75% in testing. Blood samples also contained most of the expanded thyroid clonotypes (frequency above 0.001), which suggests that blood repertoires may reflect thyroid immune responses. During validation, the model predicted progression to ophthalmopathy a median of about 6.3 months ahead of onset, with almost 71% sensitivity and about 75% specificity.

CDR1 SGHDN and CDR2 FVKESK are derived from the germline V gene. Spanning cysteine to phenylalanine, the CDR3 consists of 16 amino acids. Only the CDR3 region is kept as DNA, spanning 48 bases read in frame from base 1. V loses 0 bases, J loses 6 bases, and the germline ends lie 17 bases apart. The clonotype comes from a woman under 40 with Graves' ophthalmopathy. Recombination connected TRBV14 to TRBJ1-1; too little of a D gene remains to name it. Sequencing input: blood. The nucleotide sequence reads TGTGCCAGCAGCCAAGACATATTTCGCAGTATGGCTGAAGCTTTCTTT. Its protein product is CASSQDIFRSMAEAFF.